This entry features one TCR beta chain sequence. This record comes from a study of identical twins. CDR1 is SGHAT, CDR2 FQNNGV, per germline. Trimming pared 4 bases from V and 8 bases from J, leaving 14 bases between. CDR3 length: 14 residues. In TCRdb, the 5' RACE reads were re-called with MiXCR into one record per CDR3 protein. The data show some 250,000 distinct CDR3 sequences, with approximately 7.1% seen just once and approximately 15% held by the top ten. This sample was also put to use in a study of T cells expressing NK-cell markers. That source reports: In sorted CD3+CD56+NKG2C+, CD3+CD56+NKG2C- and CD3+CD56-NKG2C+ T cells, TCR beta repertoires were obtained. About 6 donors had dominant NKG2C+ clonotypes that comprised about 1.0-7.5% of their CD8+ T cells.

This rearrangement joins TRBV11-2 to TRBJ1-4, with D uncertain. The sequenced sample consisted of CD8+ T cells sorted from blood. The clonotype comes from a woman between 18 and 29 years old in good health. CDR3 loop: CASSSEYSGEKLFF. Here the CDR3 DNA reads TGTGCCAGCAGCTCCGAGTACTCTGGGGAAAAACTGTTTTTT. The full variable domain, rest sourced from reference TRBV11-2 and TRBJ1-4, is EAGVAQSPRYKIIEKRQSVAFWCNPISGHATLYWYQQILGQGPKLLIQFQNNGVVDDSQLPKDRFSAERLKGVDSTLKIQPAKLEDSAVYLCASSSEYSGEKLFFGSGTQLSVL.